This T cell receptor (beta chain) is drawn from a study of cytomegalovirus exposure and HLA in healthy donors. Study at large: In an early release, HLA-typed donors contributed some 80 million unique TCR sequences.

The CDR3 totals 17 residues. Germline CDR1 and CDR2: KGHSH and LQKENI. V dropped 3 bases and J dropped 1; count of bases not matched to a gene: 12. These donors, healthy bone marrow donors, were studied. The PCR ran on 60 Vbeta and 13 Jbeta primers. Using immunoSEQ multiplex PCR, the repertoire was profiled, and TCRdb retains in-frame clones only, with some absent. The data show more than 150,000 clones, 65% to 85% seen once. J is TRBJ2-7 and V is TRBV18, with 7 bases that match TRBD1. This clonotype originated in a man in his fifties or sixties in good health and CMV-seronegative. The sequencing sample was made of PBMCs. The CDR3 loop reads CASSPLKPGTASYEQYF. The CDR3 DNA reads as TGTGCCAGCTCACCTTTGAAACCTGGGACAGCTTCCTACGAGCAGTACTTC.